This TCR beta chain was sequenced in a study of shared clonotypes between healthy human individuals. General study results and limits: Relative to clonotypes present in all four donors, those not shared had lower generation probabilities. Naive subsets, compared against memory subsets, generally had larger estimated richness values.

CDR3 size: 15 residues. The trim removed 3 bases at V and 2 bases at J, leaving 1 base unmatched. Germline loops: CDR1 MDHEN, CDR2 SYDVKM. Method: immunoSEQ multiplex PCR; TCRdb's copy keeps in-frame clones and lacks some. This repertoire shows 850,000 to 1,200,000 clones, about 74% found once; its top ten account for over 1.3%. Details on this clone: The antigen is unknown. Other DNA sequences in this specimen translate into the identical CDR3.

What was sequenced was memory CD4+ T cells sorted from blood. Subset in this sample: CD45RA-negative fraction. The TCR was taken from a man in his late teens or twenties in good health. The genes are TRBV28 and TRBJ2-6; 7 positions agree with TRBD2. The DNA for the CDR3 is TGTGCCAGCAGTTTGGGGGGGGCTGGGGCCAACGTCCTGACTTTC. The encoded protein is CASSLGGAGANVLTF.